Listed here are 21 T cell receptor beta chains from one sample, sequenced in a study of T cells in Graves' hyperthyroidism and ophthalmopathy. It was RNA transcripts that yielded the amplified TCR beta CDR3 regions. HTBI primers drove first-round RT-PCR of the TCR CDR3. Each CDR3 protein gets one entry after TCRdb re-called the multiplex PCR reads with MiXCR. The sample yields under 700,000 distinct CDR3 sequences, 40% to 55% seen once. The sequenced material came from peripheral blood or thyroid tissue (not recorded which). The source of these receptors is a woman between 18 and 30 years old with Graves' hyperthyroidism.

About this clonotype itself: The junction and the germline gene differ at one end; a read error may be behind it. The chain carries TRBV7-4 and TRBJ2-5, with D tentatively TRBD1 or TRBD2 (5 bases each). There are 15 residues in the CDR3. Germline loops: CDR1 SGHVT, CDR2 SQSDAQ. CDR3 DNA sequence: TGTGCCAGCAGCCTCTCCCGGGACGACCAAGAGACCCAGCACTTC. Amino acid sequence: CASSLSRDDQETQHF.

Only a few counts were recorded for this clonotype. This sequence joins TRBV20-1 and TRBJ2-5; possible D gene TRBD1, 6 bases. Trimming stripped 4 bases from V and 4 bases from J, with 7 bases between. The CDR3 extends over 11 amino acids. The germline V gene has CDR1 DFQATT and CDR2 SNEGSKA (reference sequence). CDR3 region: CSATGVETQYF. The CDR3 DNA reads as TGCAGTGCTACAGGGGTAGAGACCCAGTACTTC.

This clonotype was counted many times. V and J are TRBV24-1 and TRBJ1-2, with a possible D match to TRBD1 (6 bases). Trimming cost V 3 bases and J 7 bases, with 14 bases left between them. Germline-derived CDR1 and CDR2 are KGHDR and SFDVKD. The length of the CDR3 is 14 residues. CDR3: CATSDEGGSGGYTF. CDR3 sequence (DNA): TGTGCCACCAGTGATGAAGGGGGTTCGGGTGGCTACACCTTC.

This clonotype was detected a few times. The chain links TRBV15 to TRBJ2-6, with 8 nucleotides matching TRBD1. The CDR3 contains 17 residues. With 3 bases clipped from V and 0 bases from J, the junction kept 4 bases outside the gene matches. In germline, CDR1 is LNHNV, CDR2 YYDKDF (reference sequence). As DNA, the CDR3 is TGTGCCACCAGCAGGGGGACAGGACGCTCTGGGGCCAACGTCCTGACTTTC. This codes for CATSRGTGRSGANVLTF.

This chain connects TRBV7-1 to TRBJ1-2; D is possibly TRBD1 (6 bases). TRBV7-1 is flagged as an ORF with uncertain function. The CDR3 has 16 residues. Trimming stripped 3 bases from V and 5 bases from J, with 19 bases between. The CDR3: CASSSRGERTAYGYTF. CDR3 nucleotides: TGTGCCAGCAGCTCTCGAGGTGAACGGACAGCTTATGGCTACACCTTC.

The V gene is TRBV7-9, the J gene TRBJ2-7; D is unclear. Deletions cut 4 bases from V and 9 bases from J, with 7 bases between. The CDR3 loop spans 10 amino acids. Per the germline V gene, CDR1 is SEHNR and CDR2 is FQNEAQ (reference sequence). The CDR3 DNA reads TGTGCCAGCAGCTCCTCCGGGCAGTACTTC. Its protein is CASSSSGQYF.

The chain employs TRBV7-2 and TRBJ1-4; D possibly corresponds to TRBD1 (6 bases). The CDR3 is 14 residues long. CDR1 and CDR2 (germline): SGHTA, FQGNSA. V was pared by 5 bases and J by 8 bases, with 15 bases between. The chain's CDR3 is CASSRGTQGEKLFF. Here the CDR3 DNA reads TGTGCCAGCAGCAGGGGGACCCAGGGGGAAAAACTGTTTTTT.

About this clonotype: The junction departs from germline at one end; a sequencing error may be responsible. V is TRBV14 and J is TRBJ1-2; no clear D gene. Germline V gene lookup returns CDR1 SGHDN and CDR2 FVKESK. The CDR3 length is 14 residues. CDR3 amino acids: CASSHVEENYGYTF. In DNA form, the CDR3 reads TGCGCCAGCAGCCACGTGGAGGAAAACTATGGCTACACCTTC.

Comment on this clonotype: A read error may account for a junction end that differs from germline. This chain uses TRBV7-7 with TRBJ1-4, with 8 positions matching TRBD1. Germline CDR1 reads SSHAT; CDR2 reads FNYEAQ (reference sequence). The CDR3 covers 15 residues. The CDR3 loop is CASSLRQGPNEKLFF. CDR3 coding DNA: TGCGCCAGCAGCCTTCGACAGGGGCCTAATGAAAAACTGTTTTTT.

This clonotype showed up many times. This chain joins TRBV29-1 and TRBJ2-5, with D tentatively TRBD1 or TRBD2 (5 bases each). The CDR3 is 17 residues long. Germline CDR1 reads SQVTM; CDR2 reads ANQGSEA. Trimming took off 3 bases at V and 2 bases at J, with 22 bases between the two ends. CDR3 sequence: CSVEGFRVDYNQETQYF. As DNA, the CDR3 is TGCAGCGTTGAGGGGTTCAGGGTAGACTACAATCAAGAGACCCAGTACTTC.

The sample holds one count of this clonotype. This chain uses TRBV25-1 with TRBJ1-2, with a tentative D call TRBD1 (6 bases). Germline loops: CDR1 MGHDK, CDR2 SYGVNS. The ends were cut back, 6 bases at V and 6 bases at J, with 14 bases in the middle. There are 13 residues in the CDR3. The CDR3, as DNA: TGTGCCAGCAGCGACTCTAACAGGGATGGCTACACCTTC. Amino acid sequence: CASSDSNRDGYTF.

The V gene is TRBV10-3, the J gene TRBJ1-4, with 9 bases that match TRBD1. Per the germline V gene, CDR1 is ENHRY and CDR2 is SYGVKD. V dropped 3 bases and J dropped 13; count of bases not matched to a gene: 6. The CDR3 runs to 13 residues. The CDR3 region is CAISDAGQGRLFF. The CDR3 region has the DNA TGTGCCATCAGTGATGCTGGACAGGGGCGACTGTTTTTT.

V is TRBV7-9 and J is TRBJ1-1; 10 positions agree with TRBD1. V gave up 5 bases and J gave up 5 bases; unmatched junction bases: 5. The germline V gene has CDR1 SEHNR and CDR2 FQNEAQ (reference sequence). CDR3 length: 14 residues. The CDR3 nucleotides read TGTGCCAGCAGCCCGGGACAGGGGATGACTGAAGCTTTCTTT. Amino acid sequence: CASSPGQGMTEAFF.

The CDR3 coding sequence is TGTGCCGCGAGGGACCAGGGGGCCCAGCCCCAGCATTTT. Protein sequence: CAARDQGAQPQHF. The chain uses TRBV2 and TRBJ1-5; 8 bases map to TRBD1. Trimming took 11 bases from V and 7 from J; bases not matched to a gene: 10. Germline V gene sequence: CDR1 SNHLY, CDR2 FYNNEI. The CDR3 is 13 residues long.

The rearrangement joins TRBV7-3 to TRBJ1-6; unclear D gene. Germline lookup yields CDR1 SGHTA and CDR2 FQGTGA. The CDR3 consists of 16 residues. Trimming stripped 3 bases from V and 2 bases from J, with 11 bases between. DNA for the CDR3: TGTGCCAGCAGCTTCGACCGACCTCCCTATAATTCACCCCTCCACTTT. Translating gives CASSFDRPPYNSPLHF.

This clonotype has a count of ten or more. The chain employs TRBV7-9 and TRBJ1-4, with D perhaps TRBD1 (5 bases). Germline CDR1 and CDR2: SEHNR and FQNEAQ (reference sequence). V was cut by 3 bases and J by 6 bases, with 14 bases left in between. This CDR3 region has 15 residues. The CDR3 spells CASSLVPGADEKLFF. The CDR3 DNA sequence: TGTGCCAGCAGCTTGGTCCCCGGGGCCGATGAAAAACTGTTTTTT.

The V call is TRBV25-1, the J call TRBJ1-5; TRBD1 agrees at 10 bases. Losses at the gene ends were 6 bases for V and 6 bases for J; bases not matched to a gene: 14. Germline V CDR1 and CDR2: MGHDK, SYGVNS. The CDR3 has 17 residues. CDR3 bases: TGTGCCAGCAGACCCAGCGGGAGACAGGGGGCGATTCAGCCCCAGCATTTT. This codes for CASRPSGRQGAIQPQHF. Full variable domain (remainder filled in from reference TRBV25-1 and TRBJ1-5): EADIYQTPRYLVIGTGKKITLECSQTMGHDKMYWYQQDPGMELHLIHYSYGVNSTEKGDLSSESTVSRIRTEHFPLTLESARPSHTSQYLCASRPSGRQGAIQPQHFGDGTRLSIL.

V gene TRBV12-3 or TRBV12-4 combines with J gene TRBJ1-2, with a possible D match to TRBD1 (5 bases). This CDR3 is 13 amino acids long. V was pared by 7 bases and J by 3 bases, with 12 bases between. This chain's CDR3 is CASTPGSHYGYTF. CDR3 coding DNA: TGTGCCAGCACCCCAGGGAGTCACTATGGCTACACCTTC.

This rearrangement joins TRBV20-1 to TRBJ2-7; D might be TRBD2 (5 bases). The ends were cut back, 0 bases at V and 2 bases at J, with 14 bases in the middle. The germline V gene encodes CDR1 DFQATT and CDR2 SNEGSKA (reference sequence). The CDR3 has 15 residues. The CDR3 DNA reads TGCAGTGCTAGAGATAGCGCTAGCCTAACCTACGAGCAGTACTTC. Protein sequence: CSARDSASLTYEQYF.

The chain joins TRBV7-2 to TRBJ2-5; a possible D gene is TRBD1 (6 bases). Deletions cut 5 bases from V and 6 bases from J, with 22 bases between. The germline V gene has CDR1 SGHTA and CDR2 FQGNSA. This CDR3 has 16 residues. For the CDR3, the DNA is TGTGCCAGCAGCCAATCGTCCTTACAGGGCAGAAAGACCCAGTACTTC. Residues: CASSQSSLQGRKTQYF.

The V and J genes are TRBV10-3 and TRBJ2-7, with 7 bases aligning to TRBD1. With V trimmed by 6 bases and J by 1 base, 9 bases remained unmatched. The CDR3 is 15 residues long. Germline CDR1 and CDR2: ENHRY and SYGVKD. CDR3 in DNA: TGTGCCATCAGGGGAAGGGGGACAGCTTCCTACGAGCAGTACTTC. Translating gives CAIRGRGTASYEQYF.